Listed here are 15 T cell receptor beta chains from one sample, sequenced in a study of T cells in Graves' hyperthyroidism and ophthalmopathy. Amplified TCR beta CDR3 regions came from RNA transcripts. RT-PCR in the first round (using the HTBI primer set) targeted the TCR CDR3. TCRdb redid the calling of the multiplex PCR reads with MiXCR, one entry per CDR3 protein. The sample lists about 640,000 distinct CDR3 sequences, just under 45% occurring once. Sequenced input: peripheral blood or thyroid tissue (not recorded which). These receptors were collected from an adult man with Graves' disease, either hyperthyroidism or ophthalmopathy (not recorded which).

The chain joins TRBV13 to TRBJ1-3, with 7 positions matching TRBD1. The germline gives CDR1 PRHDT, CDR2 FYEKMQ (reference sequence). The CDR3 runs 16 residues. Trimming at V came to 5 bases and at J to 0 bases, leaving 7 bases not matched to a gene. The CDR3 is CASSPETGNSGNTIYF. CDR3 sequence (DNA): TGTGCCAGCAGCCCGGAGACAGGGAACTCTGGAAACACCATATATTTT.

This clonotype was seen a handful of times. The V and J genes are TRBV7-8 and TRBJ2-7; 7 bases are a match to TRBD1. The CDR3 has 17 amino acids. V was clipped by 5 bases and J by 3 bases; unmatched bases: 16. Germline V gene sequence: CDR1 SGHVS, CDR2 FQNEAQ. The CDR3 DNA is TGTGCCAGCAGCAGTGACAGGGACCTTCCCTCTTACTACGAGCAGTACTTC. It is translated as CASSSDRDLPSYYEQYF.

CDR3 coding DNA: TGTGCCAGCAGCTCCGGGACAGGGGCTGGAAACACCATATATTTT. It translates to CASSSGTGAGNTIYF. V gene TRBV7-1 combines with J gene TRBJ1-3, with 10 bases lining up with TRBD1. TRBV7-1 is treated as an ORF (open reading frame) with a function not yet certain. CDR3 size: 15 residues. With 3 bases clipped from V and 2 bases from J, the junction kept 1 base outside the gene matches.

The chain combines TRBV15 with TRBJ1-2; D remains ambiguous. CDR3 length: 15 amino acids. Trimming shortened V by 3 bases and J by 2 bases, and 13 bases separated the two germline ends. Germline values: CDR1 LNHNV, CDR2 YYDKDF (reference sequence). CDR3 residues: CATSSLDGINYGYTF. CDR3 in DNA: TGTGCCACCAGCAGCTTAGATGGTATCAACTATGGCTACACCTTC. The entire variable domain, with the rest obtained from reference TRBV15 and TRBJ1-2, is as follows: DAMVIQNPRYQVTQFGKPVTLSCSQTLNHNVMYWYQQKSSQAPKLLFHYYDKDFNNEADTPDNFQSRRPNTSFCFLDIRSPGLGDTAMYLCATSSLDGINYGYTFGSGTRLTVV.

The CDR3 is CASSIATGATEAFF. CDR3 sequence (DNA): TGTGCCAGTAGTATAGCCACAGGGGCCACTGAAGCTTTCTTT. This chain uses TRBV19 with TRBJ1-1, with 7 bases matching TRBD1. Germline lookup yields CDR1 LNHDA and CDR2 SQIVND (reference sequence). The CDR3 totals 14 residues. V lost 1 base and J lost 4; bases outside the gene matches: 3.

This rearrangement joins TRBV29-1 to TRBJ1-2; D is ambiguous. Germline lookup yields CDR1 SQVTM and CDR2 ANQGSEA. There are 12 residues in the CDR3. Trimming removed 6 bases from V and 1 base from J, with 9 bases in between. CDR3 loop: CSVRTGNYGYTF. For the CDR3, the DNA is TGCAGCGTAAGGACCGGTAACTATGGCTACACCTTC.

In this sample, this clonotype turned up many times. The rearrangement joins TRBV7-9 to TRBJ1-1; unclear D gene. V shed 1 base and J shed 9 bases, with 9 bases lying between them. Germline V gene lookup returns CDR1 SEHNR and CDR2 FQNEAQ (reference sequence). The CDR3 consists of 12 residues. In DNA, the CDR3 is TGTGCCAGCAGCTTAGAGGCACTGAAAGCTTTCTTT. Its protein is CASSLEALKAFF.

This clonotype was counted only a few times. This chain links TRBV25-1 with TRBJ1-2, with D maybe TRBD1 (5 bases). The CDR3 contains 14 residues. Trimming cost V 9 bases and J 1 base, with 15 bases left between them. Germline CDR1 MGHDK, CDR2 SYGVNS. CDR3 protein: CASSPRRGNYGYTF. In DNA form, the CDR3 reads TGTGCCAGTAGTCCCCGGAGGGGTAACTATGGCTACACCTTC.

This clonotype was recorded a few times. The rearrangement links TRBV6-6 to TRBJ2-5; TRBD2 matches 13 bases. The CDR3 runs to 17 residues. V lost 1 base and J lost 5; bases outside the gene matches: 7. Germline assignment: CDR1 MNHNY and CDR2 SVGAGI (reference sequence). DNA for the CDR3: TGTGCCAGCAGTTACTACTCCGGGACTAGCGGGGTGGAGACCCAGTACTTC. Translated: CASSYYSGTSGVETQYF.

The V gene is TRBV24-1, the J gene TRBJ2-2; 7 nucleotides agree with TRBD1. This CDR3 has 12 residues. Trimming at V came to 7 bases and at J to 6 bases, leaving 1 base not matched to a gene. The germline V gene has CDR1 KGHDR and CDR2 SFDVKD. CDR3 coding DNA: TGTGCCACCAGCACAGGGGCCGGGGAGCTGTTTTTT. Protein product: CATSTGAGELFF.

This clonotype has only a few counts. CDR3 sequence reads: CASRPPGQSNYGYTF. CDR3 coding DNA: TGTGCCAGCAGACCCCCGGGACAGAGTAACTATGGCTACACCTTC. This chain uses TRBV6-4 with TRBJ1-2; 7 bases line up with TRBD1. This CDR3 is built from 15 residues. Trimming took 6 bases from V and 1 from J; bases not matched to a gene: 8. Germline CDR1 and CDR2: MRHNA and SNTAGT.

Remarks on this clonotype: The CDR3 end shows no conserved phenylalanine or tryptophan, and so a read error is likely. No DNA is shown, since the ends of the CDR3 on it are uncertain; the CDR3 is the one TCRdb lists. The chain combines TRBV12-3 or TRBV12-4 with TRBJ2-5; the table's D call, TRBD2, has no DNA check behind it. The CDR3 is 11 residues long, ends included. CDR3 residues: CATRGGRALET.

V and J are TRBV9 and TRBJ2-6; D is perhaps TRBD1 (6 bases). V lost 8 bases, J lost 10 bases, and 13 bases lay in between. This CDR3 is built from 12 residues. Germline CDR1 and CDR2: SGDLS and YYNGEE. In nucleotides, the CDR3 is TGTGCCAGTGGGAGACAGGCTAACGTCCTGACTTTC. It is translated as CASGRQANVLTF.

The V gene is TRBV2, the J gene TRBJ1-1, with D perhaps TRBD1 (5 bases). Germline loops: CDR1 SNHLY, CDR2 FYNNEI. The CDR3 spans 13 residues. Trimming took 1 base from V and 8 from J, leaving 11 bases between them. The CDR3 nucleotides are TGTGCCAGCAGTGAAGACAGGCAGATAGAAGCTTTCTTT. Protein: CASSEDRQIEAFF.

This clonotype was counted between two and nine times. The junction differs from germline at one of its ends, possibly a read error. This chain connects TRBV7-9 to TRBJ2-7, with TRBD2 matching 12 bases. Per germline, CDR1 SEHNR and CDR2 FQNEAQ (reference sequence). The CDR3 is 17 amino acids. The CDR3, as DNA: TGCGCCAGCAGCCAAGATGGGGCTAGCGGGAGGGCGGACGAGCAGTACTTC. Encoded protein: CASSQDGASGRADEQYF.